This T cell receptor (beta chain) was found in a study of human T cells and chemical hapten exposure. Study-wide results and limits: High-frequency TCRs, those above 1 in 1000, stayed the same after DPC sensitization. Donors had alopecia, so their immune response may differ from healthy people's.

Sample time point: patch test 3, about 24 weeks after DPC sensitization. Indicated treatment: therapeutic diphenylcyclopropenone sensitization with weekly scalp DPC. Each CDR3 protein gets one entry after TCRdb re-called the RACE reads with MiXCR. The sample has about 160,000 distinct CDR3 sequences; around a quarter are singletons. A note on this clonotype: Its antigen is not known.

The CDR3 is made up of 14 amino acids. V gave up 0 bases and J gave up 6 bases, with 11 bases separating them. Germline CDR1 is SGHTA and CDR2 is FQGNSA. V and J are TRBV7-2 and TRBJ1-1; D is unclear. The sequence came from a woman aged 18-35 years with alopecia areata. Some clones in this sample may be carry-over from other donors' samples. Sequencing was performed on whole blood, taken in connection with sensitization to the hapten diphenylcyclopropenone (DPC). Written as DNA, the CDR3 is TGTGCCAGCAGCTTAGCTCCCGGGATCGCTGAAGCTTTCTTT. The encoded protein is CASSLAPGIAEAFF.